These 15 T cell receptor beta chains share one sample of origin, sequenced in a study of T cell responses to AZD1222 COVID-19 vaccine. Sequencing used immunoSEQ multiplex PCR; TCRdb keeps in-frame clones, though not all of them. The table includes around 58,000 clones, approximately 79% detected once. This material consisted of peripheral blood, taken on day 0 of AZD1222 vaccination. Source of these receptors: an adult in good health.

J is TRBJ1-1 and V is TRBV5-6; D gene ambiguous. The germline V and J ends were trimmed by 5 bases and 0 bases, with 14 bases remaining between them. The CDR3 covers 15 residues. Germline CDR1 and CDR2: SGHDT and YYEEEE. For the CDR3, the DNA is TGTGCCAGCAGGGGATGGGGATACTTGAACACTGAAGCTTTCTTT. As protein: CASRGWGYLNTEAFF.

The V and J genes are TRBV5-4 and TRBJ1-3; D call uncertain. Trimming shortened V by 2 bases and J by 0 bases, and 3 bases separated the two germline ends. The CDR3 has 13 residues. Germline V gene sequence: CDR1 SGHNT, CDR2 YYREEE (reference sequence). The CDR3 bases are TGTGCCAGCAGCTTCAACTCTGGAAACACCATATATTTT. Residues: CASSFNSGNTIYF.

V usage is TRBV4-2 and J usage is TRBJ2-3, with 12 nucleotides matching TRBD2. V was clipped by 4 bases and J by 0 bases; unmatched bases: 8. CDR1 LGHNA and CDR2 YNFKEQ come from the germline V gene. CDR3 length: 18 residues. DNA of the CDR3: TGTGCCAGCAGCCCCCTAGCGGGGGGGAGGATTAGCACAGATACGCAGTATTTT. Its translation is CASSPLAGGRISTDTQYF.

In the case of this clone: Other DNA sequences within the sample encode an identical CDR3. The V call is TRBV5-6, the J call TRBJ2-5, with TRBD1 matching 7 bases. V lost 2 bases to trimming and J lost 2 bases; unmatched junction nucleotides: 3. In germline, CDR1 is SGHDT, CDR2 YYEEEE. The CDR3 consists of 14 residues. CDR3 nucleotides: TGTGCCAGCAGCTTAGGGACAGTACAAGAGACCCAGTACTTC. This gives the protein CASSLGTVQETQYF.

The chain links TRBV11-2 to TRBJ1-1; D unresolved. Germline values: CDR1 SGHAT, CDR2 FQNNGV. The CDR3 has 14 residues. With 1 base removed from V and 1 base from J, the gap between germline ends came to 7 bases. DNA of the CDR3: TGTGCCAGCAGCTTAGGTTGGGAGAACACTGAAGCTTTCTTT. Its protein is CASSLGWENTEAFF.

V and J are TRBV18 and TRBJ2-7; 7 positions agree with TRBD1. The CDR3 sequence is 15 residues long. From germline, CDR1 is KGHSH and CDR2 LQKENI. The V gene end was trimmed by 3 bases and the J gene end by 6 bases; junction bases not matched to a gene: 11. CDR3 DNA: TGTGCCAGCTCACCGAACAGGGGAATTCCTTCCGAGCAGTACTTC. Its translation is CASSPNRGIPSEQYF.

The rearrangement uses TRBV4-1 and TRBJ1-2; TRBD1 aligns across 7 bases. The germline V gene encodes CDR1 MGHRA and CDR2 YSYEKL. The trim removed 3 bases at V and 8 bases at J, leaving 3 bases unmatched. This CDR3 has 12 residues. Here the CDR3 reads CASSHTGVGYTF. For the CDR3, the DNA is TGCGCCAGCAGCCATACAGGGGTAGGCTACACCTTC.

This clone was recorded once. The rearrangement uses TRBV6-5 and TRBJ1-2, with D unresolved. The CDR3 runs to 15 residues. Germline V gives CDR1 MNHEY, CDR2 SVGAGI. Trimming took off 4 bases at V and 0 bases at J, with 12 bases between the two ends. The CDR3, as DNA: TGTGCCAGCAGTTTACTGGGGTCATCTAACTATGGCTACACCTTC. Encoded protein: CASSLLGSSNYGYTF.

This clone was observed a single time. The V and J genes are TRBV5-1 and TRBJ2-1, with 7 bases aligning to TRBD2. The length of the CDR3 is 13 residues. Looked up from germline, CDR1 is SGHRS and CDR2 is YFSETQ. After removal of 4 bases from V and 15 bases from J, the junction contained 13 bases not matched to a gene. CDR3 coding DNA: TGCGCCAGCAGCCCGGAGGGGACTAAGGTTCCGTTCTTC. This codes for CASSPEGTKVPFF. The entire variable domain, with the rest obtained from reference TRBV5-1 and TRBJ2-1, is as follows: KAGVTQTPRYLIKTRGQQVTLSCSPISGHRSVSWYQQTPGQGLQFLFEYFSETQRNKGNFPGRFSGRQFSNSRSEMNVSTLELGDSALYLCASSPEGTKVPFFGPGTRLTVL.

This clone was recorded only once. This chain joins TRBV9 and TRBJ2-1; the D gene is possibly TRBD1 (6 bases). The CDR3 spans 15 residues. The V end lost 3 bases, the J end lost 3 bases, and 13 bases lay between the germline ends. CDR1 is SGDLS and CDR2 is YYNGEE in the germline V gene. The CDR3: CASSATGQSYNEQFF. Here the CDR3 DNA reads TGTGCCAGCAGCGCGACGGGACAAAGCTACAATGAGCAGTTCTTC. The complete variable domain, with remaining parts taken from reference TRBV9 and TRBJ2-1, reads DSGVTQTPKHLITATGQRVTLRCSPRSGDLSVYWYQQSLDQGLQFLIQYYNGEERAKGNILERFSAQQFPDLHSELNLSSLELGDSALYFCASSATGQSYNEQFFGPGTRLTVL.

This clone showed up just once. V and J are TRBV4-3 and TRBJ1-1; unclear D gene. The germline V gene encodes CDR1 LGHNA and CDR2 YSLEER. The CDR3 runs 15 residues. V shed 0 bases and J shed 0 bases, with 8 bases lying between them. The CDR3 is CASSQDNAMNTEAFF. Written as DNA, the CDR3 is TGCGCCAGCAGCCAAGATAACGCAATGAACACTGAAGCTTTCTTT.

The rearrangement joins TRBV3-1 (or the pseudogene TRBV3-2) to TRBJ1-1; TRBD1 matches 8 bases. CDR1 is LGHDT and CDR2 is YNNKEL in the germline V gene (reference sequence). V trimming: 4 bases; J trimming: 5 bases; junction bases outside the gene matches: 6. The CDR3 totals 14 residues. CDR3: CASSLRTGRTEAFF. The CDR3 coding sequence is TGTGCCAGCAGCCTCCGGACAGGGAGGACTGAAGCTTTCTTT.

The V call is TRBV19, the J call TRBJ1-4; D possibly corresponds to TRBD1 (5 bases). Per germline, CDR1 LNHDA and CDR2 SQIVND (reference sequence). Deletions cut 3 bases from V and 3 bases from J, with 11 bases between. This CDR3 comprises 15 residues. CDR3 region: CASSIARVANEKLFF. In DNA, the CDR3 is TGTGCCAGTAGTATTGCCAGGGTGGCTAATGAAAAACTGTTTTTT.

The V and J genes are TRBV6-6 and TRBJ1-3; maybe TRBD1 (6 bases). This CDR3 has 15 amino acids. Germline-derived CDR1 and CDR2 are MNHNY and SVGAGI (reference sequence). Trimming removed 10 bases from V and 4 bases from J, with 20 bases in between. CDR3 protein: CATNSRQGTGNTIYF. The CDR3 DNA follows: TGTGCCACGAATTCGAGGCAGGGGACGGGAAACACCATATATTTT.

This clone turned up a few times. The chain recombines TRBV11-2 with TRBJ2-7; possible D gene TRBD2, 6 bases. The CDR3 loop spans 13 amino acids. V lost 4 bases and J 0 bases, leaving 7 bases between the germline ends. The germline CDR1 and CDR2 sequences are SGHAT and FQNNGV. The CDR3 coding sequence is TGTGCCAGCAGCTGGGGAGGCTCCTACGAGCAGTACTTC. Residues: CASSWGGSYEQYF.